The 15 T cell receptor beta chains below all came from one sample that was sequenced in a study of control samples from healthy donors and cancer patients. The repertoire was sequenced with immunoSEQ multiplex PCR; TCRdb's copy has only in-frame clones and lacks some. The sample contains 100,000 to 150,000 clones, more than 90% of which appear only once. The sequenced sample was blood. These receptors came from a man aged 18 to 30 in good health.

The rearrangement uses TRBV12-3 or TRBV12-4 and TRBJ2-1, with TRBD1 identical over 8 bases. V shed 5 bases, J shed 15 bases, and the junction held 12 bases outside the gene matches. CDR3 length: 13 residues. CDR3 DNA: TGTGCCAGCAGTACCTCAACCGGGACAGGCGGGTTCTTC. It encodes CASSTSTGTGGFF.

The chain carries TRBV4-1 and TRBJ1-3; D uncertain. CDR3 length: 17 residues. Trimming pared 2 bases from V and 1 base from J, leaving 15 bases between. CDR1 MGHRA and CDR2 YSYEKL come from the germline V gene. The CDR3 reads CASSQLSHAGSGNTIYF. Here the CDR3 DNA reads TGCGCCAGCAGCCAACTGTCCCATGCGGGATCTGGAAACACCATATATTTT.

CDR3 nucleotides: TGCGCCAGCAGCCATGTAATCGCGGGGCTAATGGGGGAGACCCAGTACTTC. It encodes CASSHVIAGLMGETQYF. V and J are TRBV4-1 and TRBJ2-5, with D maybe TRBD2 (6 bases). The V end was cut by 3 bases, the J end by 5 bases, with 22 bases between. From germline, CDR1 is MGHRA and CDR2 YSYEKL. This CDR3 region has 17 residues.

The chain links TRBV5-5 to TRBJ2-5; 8 bases fit TRBD1. Germline trimming cut 2 bases from V and 2 bases from J; bases unmatched to any gene: 2. This CDR3 spans 14 amino acids. CDR1 is SGHKS and CDR2 is YYEKEE in the germline V gene (reference sequence). In DNA form, the CDR3 reads TGTGCCAGCAGCTTTAACAGGGGGCAAGAGACCCAGTACTTC. Translation: CASSFNRGQETQYF.

The chain carries TRBV18 and TRBJ1-3; the D gene is possibly TRBD1 (6 bases). Trimming took 2 bases from V and 0 from J, leaving 8 bases between them. The CDR3 has 15 residues. The germline CDR1 and CDR2 sequences are KGHSH and LQKENI. The CDR3 loop is CASSPGGTSGNTIYF. Written as DNA, the CDR3 is TGTGCCAGCTCACCAGGGGGCACCTCTGGAAACACCATATATTTT.

The genes are TRBV5-1 and TRBJ2-7; 10 bases fit TRBD1. The CDR3 covers 14 residues. The J segment lost 7 bases and the V segment lost 1 base, leaving 5 bases of the junction unmatched. Germline loops: CDR1 SGHRS, CDR2 YFSETQ. The CDR3 is CASSLLGTGEEQYF. CDR3 sequence (DNA): TGCGCCAGCAGCTTGCTAGGGACAGGGGAAGAGCAGTACTTC.

The chain links TRBV5-4 to TRBJ1-1; 7 bases line up with TRBD1. The CDR3 has 14 residues. Germline loops: CDR1 SGHNT, CDR2 YYREEE (reference sequence). V was clipped by 4 bases and J by 5 bases; unmatched bases: 8. The chain's CDR3 is CASSRGGGRTEAFF. DNA of the CDR3: TGTGCCAGCAGCCGGGGAGGGGGCAGGACTGAAGCTTTCTTT.

The chain recombines TRBV27 with TRBJ1-2; 8 nucleotides line up with TRBD1. Germline V lookup: CDR1 MNHEY, CDR2 SMNVEV (reference sequence). V dropped 1 base and J dropped 4; count of bases not matched to a gene: 5. CDR3 length equals 15 residues. In DNA form, the CDR3 reads TGTGCCAGCAGTTTATATCAGACAGGGGTCTATGGCTACACCTTC. As protein: CASSLYQTGVYGYTF.

The chain has TRBV6-6 and TRBJ1-6; TRBD1 aligns across 8 bases. CDR1 is MNHNY and CDR2 is SVGAGI in the germline V gene (reference sequence). V dropped 2 bases and J dropped 4; count of bases not matched to a gene: 4. CDR3 size: 16 residues. As DNA, the CDR3 is TGTGCCAGCAGTTACAGCGGACAGGGTTATAATTCACCCCTCCACTTT. The encoded protein is CASSYSGQGYNSPLHF.

To note about this clone: At one end, the junction sequence differs from germline, possibly due to a read error. CDR3: CAGSPTLGSTGELFF. CDR3 DNA sequence: TGTGCCGGCAGCCCGACCCTAGGGAGCACCGGGGAGCTGTTTTTT. The chain combines TRBV7-9 with TRBJ2-2, with D perhaps TRBD2 (5 bases). The CDR3 spans 15 residues. CDR1 and CDR2 (germline): SEHNR, FQNEAQ (reference sequence).

This clone was seen only once. J is TRBJ2-7 and V is TRBV5-6, with 7 nucleotides matching TRBD1. Germline V gene sequence: CDR1 SGHDT, CDR2 YYEEEE. The CDR3 totals 11 residues. Germline trimming cut 3 bases from V and 12 bases from J; bases unmatched to any gene: 6. The CDR3 loop reads CASSWGTAMYF. The CDR3 bases are TGTGCCAGCAGCTGGGGGACAGCGATGTACTTC.

This clone was seen just once. The chain links TRBV19 to TRBJ1-2, with TRBD1 matching over 7 bases. Germline CDR1 LNHDA, CDR2 SQIVND (reference sequence). This CDR3 has 13 residues. The V and J ends lost 8 bases and 4 bases, in that order; junction bases with no gene match: 7. CDR3 sequence: CASQRTGAYGYTF. CDR3 nucleotides: TGTGCCAGTCAGAGAACAGGGGCCTATGGCTACACCTTC. The entire variable domain, with the rest obtained from reference TRBV19 and TRBJ1-2, is as follows: DGGITQSPKYLFRKEGQNVTLSCEQNLNHDAMYWYRQDPGQGLRLIYYSQIVNDFQKGDIAEGYSVSREKKESFPLTVTSAQKNPTAFYLCASQRTGAYGYTFGSGTRLTVV.

CDR3 in amino acids: CSVSQGAFEAFF. Here the CDR3 DNA reads TGCAGCGTTTCACAGGGGGCGTTCGAGGCTTTCTTT. This chain links TRBV29-1 with TRBJ1-1; 9 nucleotides align to TRBD1. J gave up 11 bases and V 5 bases, and 9 bases lay outside the gene matches. The CDR3 has 12 amino acids. The germline V gene encodes CDR1 SQVTM and CDR2 ANQGSEA.

The rearrangement links TRBV10-1 to TRBJ2-7; D is uncertain. With 1 base removed from V and 1 base from J, the gap between germline ends came to 11 bases. CDR3 length: 15 residues. CDR1 is WNHNN and CDR2 is SYGVQD in the germline V gene (reference sequence). The chain's CDR3 is CASSEFLQPSYEQYF. The CDR3 DNA sequence: TGCGCCAGCAGTGAGTTCCTTCAACCTTCCTACGAGCAGTACTTC.

This chain uses TRBV28 with TRBJ1-2; 9 bases align to TRBD1. Trimming removed 6 bases from V and 2 bases from J; junction bases left unmatched: 16. Germline V lookup: CDR1 MDHEN, CDR2 SYDVKM. The CDR3 length is 18 residues. CDR3 protein: CASSPFLVRTGANYGYTF. CDR3 nucleotide sequence: TGTGCCAGCAGCCCTTTCCTTGTAAGGACAGGGGCAAACTATGGCTACACCTTC.